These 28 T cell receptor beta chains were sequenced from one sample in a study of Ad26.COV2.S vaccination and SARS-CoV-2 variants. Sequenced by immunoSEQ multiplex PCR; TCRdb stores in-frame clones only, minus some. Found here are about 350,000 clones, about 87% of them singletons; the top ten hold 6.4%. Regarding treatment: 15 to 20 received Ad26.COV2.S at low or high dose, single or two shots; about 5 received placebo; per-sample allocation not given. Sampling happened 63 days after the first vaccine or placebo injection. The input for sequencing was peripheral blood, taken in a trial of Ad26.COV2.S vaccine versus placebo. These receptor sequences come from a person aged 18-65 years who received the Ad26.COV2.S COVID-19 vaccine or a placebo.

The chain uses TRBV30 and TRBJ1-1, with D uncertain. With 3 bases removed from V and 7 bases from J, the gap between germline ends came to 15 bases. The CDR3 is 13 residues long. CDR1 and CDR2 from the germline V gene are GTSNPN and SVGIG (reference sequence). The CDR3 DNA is TGTGCCTGGAGACAATCTTTGGGGAATGAAGCTTTCTTT. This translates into CAWRQSLGNEAFF.

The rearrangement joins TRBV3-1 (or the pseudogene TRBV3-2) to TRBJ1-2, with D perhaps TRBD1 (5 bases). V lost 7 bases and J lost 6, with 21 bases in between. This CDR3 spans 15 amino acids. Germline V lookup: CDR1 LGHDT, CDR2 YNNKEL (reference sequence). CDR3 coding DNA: TGTGCCAGCATCAAACACTCCATAGGGGAGGATGGCTACACCTTC. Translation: CASIKHSIGEDGYTF.

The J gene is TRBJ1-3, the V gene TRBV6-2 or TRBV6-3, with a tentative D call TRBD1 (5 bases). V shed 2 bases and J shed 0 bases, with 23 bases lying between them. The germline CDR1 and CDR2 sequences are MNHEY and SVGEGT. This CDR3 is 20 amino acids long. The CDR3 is CASSYLGTPGPFGSGNTIYF. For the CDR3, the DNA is TGTGCCAGCAGTTACCTCGGGACTCCTGGCCCCTTCGGCTCTGGAAACACCATATATTTT.

CDR3 bases: TGTGCCAGCAGGACCGGGACCCAGGGGAACATTCAGTACTTC. It encodes CASRTGTQGNIQYF. The rearrangement links TRBV27 to TRBJ2-4; D possibly corresponds to TRBD1 (6 bases). Germline CDR1 and CDR2: MNHEY and SMNVEV (reference sequence). This CDR3 spans 14 amino acids. Trimming took 6 bases from V and 7 from J, leaving 16 bases between them.

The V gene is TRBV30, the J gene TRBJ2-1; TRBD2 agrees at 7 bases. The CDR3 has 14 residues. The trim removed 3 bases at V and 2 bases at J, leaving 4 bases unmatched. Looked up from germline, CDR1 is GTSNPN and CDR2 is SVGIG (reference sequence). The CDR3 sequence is CAWSQGGAYNEQFF. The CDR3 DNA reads TGTGCCTGGAGCCAGGGAGGGGCCTACAATGAGCAGTTCTTC.

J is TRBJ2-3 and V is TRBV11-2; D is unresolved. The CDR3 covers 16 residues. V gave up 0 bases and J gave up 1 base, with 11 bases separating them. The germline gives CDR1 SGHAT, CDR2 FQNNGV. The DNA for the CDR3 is TGTGCCAGCAGCTTAGAACCAAGCCCCGGCACAGATACGCAGTATTTT. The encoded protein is CASSLEPSPGTDTQYF.

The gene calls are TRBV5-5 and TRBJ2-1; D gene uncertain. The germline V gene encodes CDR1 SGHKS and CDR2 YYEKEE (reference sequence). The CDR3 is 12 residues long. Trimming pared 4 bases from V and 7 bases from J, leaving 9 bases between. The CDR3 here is CASSRTPNEQFF. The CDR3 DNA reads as TGTGCCAGCAGCCGGACCCCGAATGAGCAGTTCTTC.

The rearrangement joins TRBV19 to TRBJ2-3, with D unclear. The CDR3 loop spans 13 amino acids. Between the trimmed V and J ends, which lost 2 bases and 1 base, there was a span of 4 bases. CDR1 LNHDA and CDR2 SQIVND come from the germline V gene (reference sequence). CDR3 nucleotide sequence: TGTGCCAGTAGTATAAAGGGCACAGATACGCAGTATTTT. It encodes CASSIKGTDTQYF. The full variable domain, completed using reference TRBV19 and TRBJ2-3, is DGGITQSPKYLFRKEGQNVTLSCEQNLNHDAMYWYRQDPGQGLRLIYYSQIVNDFQKGDIAEGYSVSREKKESFPLTVTSAQKNPTAFYLCASSIKGTDTQYFGPGTRLTVL.

Here the CDR3 DNA reads TGCGCCAGCAGCGAACCCGGGGTGTTTGAGCAGTTCTTC. It translates to CASSEPGVFEQFF. This sequence joins TRBV5-1 and TRBJ2-1; D may be TRBD2 (5 bases). The germline V gene encodes CDR1 SGHRS and CDR2 YFSETQ. The V end lost 4 bases, the J end lost 9 bases, and 14 bases lay between the germline ends. The CDR3 covers 13 residues.

The CDR3 nucleotides are TGTGCCAGCAGCTCCTTTGTAGATACGCAGTATTTT. It translates to CASSSFVDTQYF. The chain has TRBV7-9 and TRBJ2-3; D unclear. The CDR3 contains 12 residues. Trimming left V 4 bases short and J 5 bases short, with 7 bases between. Germline values: CDR1 SEHNR, CDR2 FQNEAQ (reference sequence).

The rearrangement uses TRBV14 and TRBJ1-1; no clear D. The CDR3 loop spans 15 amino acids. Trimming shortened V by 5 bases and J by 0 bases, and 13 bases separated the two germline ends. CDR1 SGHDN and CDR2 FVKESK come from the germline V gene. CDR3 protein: CASSAREGLNTEAFF. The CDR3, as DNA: TGTGCCAGCAGCGCTAGGGAGGGCTTGAACACTGAAGCTTTCTTT.

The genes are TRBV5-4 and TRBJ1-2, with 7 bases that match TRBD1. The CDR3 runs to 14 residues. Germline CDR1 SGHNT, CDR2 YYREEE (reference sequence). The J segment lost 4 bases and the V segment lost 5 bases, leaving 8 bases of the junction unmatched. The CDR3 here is CASRIQGGVYGYTF. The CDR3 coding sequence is TGTGCCAGCAGGATTCAGGGGGGGGTCTATGGCTACACCTTC. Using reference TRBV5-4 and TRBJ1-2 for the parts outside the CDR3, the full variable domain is ETGVTQSPTHLIKTRGQQVTLRCSSQSGHNTVSWYQQALGQGPQFIFQYYREEENGRGNFPPRFSGLQFPNYSSELNVNALELDDSALYLCASRIQGGVYGYTFGSGTRLTVV.

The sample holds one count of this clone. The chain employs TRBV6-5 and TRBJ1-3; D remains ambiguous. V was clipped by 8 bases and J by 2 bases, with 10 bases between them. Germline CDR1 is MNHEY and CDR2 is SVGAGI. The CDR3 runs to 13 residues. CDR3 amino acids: CASLDSPGNTIYF. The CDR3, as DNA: TGTGCCAGCTTGGACTCCCCTGGAAACACCATATATTTT.

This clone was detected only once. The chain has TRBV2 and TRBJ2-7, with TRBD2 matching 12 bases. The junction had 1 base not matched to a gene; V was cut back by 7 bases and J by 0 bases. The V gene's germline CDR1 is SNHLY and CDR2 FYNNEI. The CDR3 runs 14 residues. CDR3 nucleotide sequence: TGTGCCAGCAAGACTAGCGGGGGCTCCTACGAGCAGTACTTC. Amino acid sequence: CASKTSGGSYEQYF. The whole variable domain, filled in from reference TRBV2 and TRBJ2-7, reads EPEVTQTPSHQVTQMGQEVILRCVPISNHLYFYWYRQILGQKVEFLVSFYNNEISEKSEIFDDQFSVERPDGSNFTLKIRSTKLEDSAMYFCASKTSGGSYEQYFGPGTRLTVT.

CDR3 sequence: CASSFLGREQYF. The CDR3 DNA is TGTGCCAGCAGTTTCTTGGGTCGCGAGCAGTACTTC. This chain connects TRBV27 to TRBJ2-7; D gene ambiguous. V was cut by 3 bases and J by 6 bases, with 9 bases left in between. There are 12 residues in the CDR3. CDR1 and CDR2 (germline): MNHEY, SMNVEV (reference sequence).

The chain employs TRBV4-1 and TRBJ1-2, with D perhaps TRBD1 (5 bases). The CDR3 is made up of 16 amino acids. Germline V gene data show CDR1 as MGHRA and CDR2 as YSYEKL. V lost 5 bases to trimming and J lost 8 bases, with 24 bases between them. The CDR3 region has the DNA TGCGCCAGCAGCTTCCTCGTGGGGGTTAGAGGGCAAGGCTACACCTTC. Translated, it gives CASSFLVGVRGQGYTF.

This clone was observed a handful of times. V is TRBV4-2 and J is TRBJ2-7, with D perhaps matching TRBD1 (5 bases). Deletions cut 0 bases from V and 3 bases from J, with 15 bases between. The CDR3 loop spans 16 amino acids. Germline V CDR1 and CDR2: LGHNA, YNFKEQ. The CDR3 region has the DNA TGTGCCAGCAGCCAAGATGGTCAGGGCAGAATCTACGAGCAGTACTTC. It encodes CASSQDGQGRIYEQYF.

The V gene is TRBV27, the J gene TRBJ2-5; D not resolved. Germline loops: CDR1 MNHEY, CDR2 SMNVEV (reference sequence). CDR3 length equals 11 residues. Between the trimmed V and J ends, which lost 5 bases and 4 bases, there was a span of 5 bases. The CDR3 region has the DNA TGTGCCAGCAGTACGGGAGAGACCCAGTACTTC. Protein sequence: CASSTGETQYF.

The CDR3 nucleotides read TGTGCCGTTCAAGACAGGAACTATGGCTACACCTTC. It translates to CAVQDRNYGYTF. The chain has TRBV27 and TRBJ1-2; perhaps TRBD1 as D (6 bases). This CDR3 has 12 residues. The V and J ends lost 11 bases and 2 bases respectively, with 12 bases between them. Germline CDR1 reads MNHEY; CDR2 reads SMNVEV (reference sequence).

The CDR3, as DNA: TGTGCCAGCAGCCCAAGACAGGGTGAGGCCTATGGCTACACCTTC. This gives the protein CASSPRQGEAYGYTF. The chain uses TRBV5-5 and TRBJ1-2, with 7 positions matching TRBD1. V trimming: 4 bases; J trimming: 4 bases; junction bases outside the gene matches: 10. Looked up from germline, CDR1 is SGHKS and CDR2 is YYEKEE (reference sequence). This CDR3 has 15 amino acids. Full variable domain (rest looked up from reference TRBV5-5 and TRBJ1-2): DAGVTQSPTHLIKTRGQQVTLRCSPISGHKSVSWYQQVLGQGPQFIFQYYEKEERGRGNFPDRFSARQFPNYSSELNVNALLLGDSALYLCASSPRQGEAYGYTFGSGTRLTVV.

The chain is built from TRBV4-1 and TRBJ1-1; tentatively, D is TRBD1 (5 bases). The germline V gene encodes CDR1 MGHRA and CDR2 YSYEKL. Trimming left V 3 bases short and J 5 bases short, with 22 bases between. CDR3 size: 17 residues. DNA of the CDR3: TGCGCCAGCAGCCACCCCATATCCCATGGGGGGAGAACTGAAGCTTTCTTT. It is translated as CASSHPISHGGRTEAFF.

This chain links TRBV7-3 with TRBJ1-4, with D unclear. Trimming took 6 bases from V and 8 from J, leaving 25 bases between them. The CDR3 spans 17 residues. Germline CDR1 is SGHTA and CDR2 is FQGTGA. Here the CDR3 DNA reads TGTGCCAGCAGTCATCTATCAAGGGCTCCAGAGAGGGAAAAACTGTTTTTT. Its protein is CASSHLSRAPEREKLFF.

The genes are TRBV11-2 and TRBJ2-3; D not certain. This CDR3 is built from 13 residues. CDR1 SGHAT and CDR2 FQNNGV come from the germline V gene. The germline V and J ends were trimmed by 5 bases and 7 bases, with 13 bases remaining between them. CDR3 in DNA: TGTGCCAGCAGCCGACACCTCGCATATACGCAGTATTTT. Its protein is CASSRHLAYTQYF. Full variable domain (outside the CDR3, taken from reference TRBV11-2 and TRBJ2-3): EAGVAQSPRYKIIEKRQSVAFWCNPISGHATLYWYQQILGQGPKLLIQFQNNGVVDDSQLPKDRFSAERLKGVDSTLKIQPAKLEDSAVYLCASSRHLAYTQYFGPGTRLTVL.

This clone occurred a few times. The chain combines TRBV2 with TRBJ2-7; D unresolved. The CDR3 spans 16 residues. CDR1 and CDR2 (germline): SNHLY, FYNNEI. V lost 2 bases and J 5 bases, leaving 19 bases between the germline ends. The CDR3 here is CASSEFRSLGFDEQYF. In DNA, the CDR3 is TGTGCCAGCAGTGAATTCCGGAGTTTGGGTTTCGACGAGCAGTACTTC.

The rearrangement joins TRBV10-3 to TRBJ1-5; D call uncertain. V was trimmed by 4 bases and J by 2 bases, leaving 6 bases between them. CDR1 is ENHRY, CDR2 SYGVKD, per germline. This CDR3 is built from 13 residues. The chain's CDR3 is CAISADGNQPQHF. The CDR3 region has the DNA TGTGCCATCAGTGCTGACGGCAATCAGCCCCAGCATTTT.

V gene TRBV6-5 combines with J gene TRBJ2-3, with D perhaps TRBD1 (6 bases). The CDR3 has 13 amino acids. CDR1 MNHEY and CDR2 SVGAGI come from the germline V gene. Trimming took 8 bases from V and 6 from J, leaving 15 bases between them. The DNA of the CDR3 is TGTGCCAGCTCCCCAAAAACAGGGGATACGCAGTATTTT. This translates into CASSPKTGDTQYF.

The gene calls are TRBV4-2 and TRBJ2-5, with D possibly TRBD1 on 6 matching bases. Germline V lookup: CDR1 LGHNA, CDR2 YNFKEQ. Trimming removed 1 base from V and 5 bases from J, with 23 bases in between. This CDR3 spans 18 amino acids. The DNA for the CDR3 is TGTGCCAGCAGCCAAGGCACCCTTCCAGGGGAAGAGGGGGAGACCCAGTACTTC. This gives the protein CASSQGTLPGEEGETQYF.

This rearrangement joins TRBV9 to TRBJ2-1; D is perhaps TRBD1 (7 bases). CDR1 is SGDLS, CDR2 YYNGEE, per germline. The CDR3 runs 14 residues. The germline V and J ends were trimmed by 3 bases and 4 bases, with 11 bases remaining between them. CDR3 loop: CASSEQGRYNEQFF. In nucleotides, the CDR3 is TGTGCCAGCAGCGAACAGGGGAGGTACAATGAGCAGTTCTTC.